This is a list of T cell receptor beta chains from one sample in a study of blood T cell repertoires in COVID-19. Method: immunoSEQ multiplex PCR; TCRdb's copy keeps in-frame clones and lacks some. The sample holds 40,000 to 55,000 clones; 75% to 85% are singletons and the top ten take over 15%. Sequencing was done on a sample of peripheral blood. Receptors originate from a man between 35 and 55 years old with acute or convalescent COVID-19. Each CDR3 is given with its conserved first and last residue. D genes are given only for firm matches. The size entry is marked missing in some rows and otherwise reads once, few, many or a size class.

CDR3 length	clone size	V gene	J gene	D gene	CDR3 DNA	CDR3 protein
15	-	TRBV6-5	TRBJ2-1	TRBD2	TGTGCCAGCAGTTACTCTGGCGGGAGGAGGGATGAGCAGTTCTTC	CASSYSGGRRDEQFF
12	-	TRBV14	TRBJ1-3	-	TGTGCCAGCAGCCAAGCGCGGAACACCATATATTTT	CASSQARNTIYF
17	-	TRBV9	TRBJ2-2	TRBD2	TGTGCCAGCAGCGTAGAACCTAGCGGGGGGCTGTCCGGGGAGCTGTTTTTT	CASSVEPSGGLSGELFF
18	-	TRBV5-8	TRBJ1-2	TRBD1	TGTGCCAGCAGCGGTCCTGGGACAGGGGGCATAAGGCGATATGGCTACACCTTC	CASSGPGTGGIRRYGYTF
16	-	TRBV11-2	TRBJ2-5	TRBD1	TGTGCCAGCAGCCAACGAACGGGACAGTCCCAAGAGACCCAGTACTTC	CASSQRTGQSQETQYF
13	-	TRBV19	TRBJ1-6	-	TGTGCCAGTAAGGAAAAGGGGAATTCACCCCTCCACTTT	CASKEKGNSPLHF
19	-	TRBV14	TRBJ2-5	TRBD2	TGTGCCAGCAGCCACGCGTCCGAGAAAGTTCTAGCGGGAGTTGAGACCCAGTACTTC	CASSHASEKVLAGVETQYF
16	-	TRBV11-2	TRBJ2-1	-	TGTGCCAGCAGCCTTCTACAGGGAAGCTCCTACAATGAGCAGTTCTTC	CASSLLQGSSYNEQFF
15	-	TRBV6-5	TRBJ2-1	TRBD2	TGTGCCAGCATTCATAGCGGGGGTGCTTACAATGAGCAGTTCTTC	CASIHSGGAYNEQFF
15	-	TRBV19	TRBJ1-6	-	TGTGCCAGTAGTGACGACTCGGGGGGCAATTCACCCCTCCACTTT	CASSDDSGGNSPLHF
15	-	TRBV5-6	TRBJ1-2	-	TGTGCCAGCAGCCCGTTAGCCGGGGGTTCTTCTGGCTACACCTTC	CASSPLAGGSSGYTF
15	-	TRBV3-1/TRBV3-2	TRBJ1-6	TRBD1	TGTGCCAGCAGCTTTCGGGACAGGAGCAATTCACCCCTCCACTTT	CASSFRDRSNSPLHF
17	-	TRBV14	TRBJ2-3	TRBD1	TGTGCCAGCAGCCAAAACCGCCGGACAGGGGTCACAGATACGCAGTATTTT	CASSQNRRTGVTDTQYF
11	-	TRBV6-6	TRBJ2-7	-	TGTGCCAGCGGCCAAGGGGGGGGGCGAGACTTC	CASGQGGGRDF
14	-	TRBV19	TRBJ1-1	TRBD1	TGTGCCAGTATCCTGGACAGGCAGAACACTGAAGCTTTCTTT	CASILDRQNTEAFF
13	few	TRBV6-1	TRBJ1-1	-	TGTGCCAGCAGTGAAGTCGGGGGCACTGAAGCTTTCTTT	CASSEVGGTEAFF
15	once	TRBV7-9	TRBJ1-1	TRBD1	TGTGCCAGCAGCTCTGGGGGGACAGGGGAGACTGAAGCTTTCTTT	CASSSGGTGETEAFF
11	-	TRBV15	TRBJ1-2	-	TGTGCCACCAGCAGAGGCACAGGGTACACCTTC	CATSRGTGYTF
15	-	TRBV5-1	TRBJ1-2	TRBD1	TGCGCCAGCAGCCTAGGGACAGGGGGACAGAATGGCTACACCTTC	CASSLGTGGQNGYTF
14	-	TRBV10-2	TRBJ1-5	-	TGCGCCAGCAGCACGGACAGCTTCAATCAGCCCCAGCATTTT	CASSTDSFNQPQHF
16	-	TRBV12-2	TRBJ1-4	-	TGTGCAAGTCGCTTTATGATCCGGGGGGCTAATGAAAAACTGTTTTTT	CASRFMIRGANEKLFF
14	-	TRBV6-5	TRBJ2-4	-	TGTGCCAGCAGTCAGGCTAGCATCCGAAACATTCAGTACTTC	CASSQASIRNIQYF
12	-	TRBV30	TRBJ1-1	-	TGTGCCTGGAGTAGGAGGGGTACTGAAGCTTTCTTT	CAWSRRGTEAFF
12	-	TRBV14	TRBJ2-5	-	TGTGCCAGCAGCCAAGAATCCCGGACCCAGTACTTC	CASSQESRTQYF
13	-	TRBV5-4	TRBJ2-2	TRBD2	TGTGCCAGCAGTATTAGCGGGGCCGGGGAGCTGTTTTTT	CASSISGAGELFF
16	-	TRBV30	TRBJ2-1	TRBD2	TGTGCCTGGAGTGTACTGGCTAGCGGGAGGGTGAATGAGCAGTTCTTC	CAWSVLASGRVNEQFF
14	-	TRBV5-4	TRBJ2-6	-	TGTGCCAGCAGCGGGGCCTCTGGGGCCAACGTCCTGACTTTC	CASSGASGANVLTF
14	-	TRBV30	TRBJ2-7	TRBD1	TGTGCCCAAAAAGAGACAGGGAAAGGCTACGAGCAGTACTTC	CAQKETGKGYEQYF
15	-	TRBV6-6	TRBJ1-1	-	TGTGCCAGCACCGTCGGGGGGGTAAGAAGTACTGAAGCTTTCTTT	CASTVGGVRSTEAFF
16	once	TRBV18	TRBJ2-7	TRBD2	TGTGCCAGCTCGCGCAGCAGCGGGACTAGCGGGAGTTGGCAGTACTTC	CASSRSSGTSGSWQYF
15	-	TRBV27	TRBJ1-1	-	TGTGCCAGCAGCCAACTACCGGGGGTACGCACTGAAGCTTTCTTT	CASSQLPGVRTEAFF
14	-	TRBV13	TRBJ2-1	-	TGTGCCAGCAGCTTAACAAACTCCTACAATGAGCAGTTCTTC	CASSLTNSYNEQFF
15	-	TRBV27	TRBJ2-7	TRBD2	TGTGCCAGCAGACATGAGCGGACTAGCGGCTACGAGCAGTACTTC	CASRHERTSGYEQYF
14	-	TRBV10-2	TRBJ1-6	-	TGCGCCAGCAGTCAGACAGACTATAATTCACCCCTCCACTTT	CASSQTDYNSPLHF
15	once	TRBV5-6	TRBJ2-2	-	TGTGCCAGCCGCCGAACAGGGGGGGACACCGGGGAGCTGTTTTTT	CASRRTGGDTGELFF
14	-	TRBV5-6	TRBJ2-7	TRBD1	TGTGCCAGCAGCAAAGACAGGGGATTCTACGAGCAGTACTTC	CASSKDRGFYEQYF
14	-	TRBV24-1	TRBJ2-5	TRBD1	TGTGCCACCGAGGATGGACAGGGAGGAGAGACCCAGTACTTC	CATEDGQGGETQYF
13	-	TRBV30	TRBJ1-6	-	TGTGCCTGGAGCAGGGGTTTTAATTCACCCCTCCACTTT	CAWSRGFNSPLHF
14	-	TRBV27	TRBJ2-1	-	TGTGCCAGCAGTTACCGGGACAACTACAATGAGCAGTTCTTC	CASSYRDNYNEQFF
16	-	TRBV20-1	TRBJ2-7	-	TGCAGTGCTAGTTCCTGGCTAGCGTCCAGCTCCTACGAGCAGTACTTC	CSASSWLASSSYEQYF
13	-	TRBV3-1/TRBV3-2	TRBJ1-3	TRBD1	TGTGCCAGCAGCCCAACAGGGGTGAACACCATATATTTT	CASSPTGVNTIYF
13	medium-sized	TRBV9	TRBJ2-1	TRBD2	TGTGCCAGCAGCGGCACCGGGGGGAATGAGCAGTTCTTC	CASSGTGGNEQFF
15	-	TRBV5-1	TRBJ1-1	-	TGCGCCAGCCGTTACGGCGGGGGCACGTCCTCTGAAGCTTTCTTT	CASRYGGGTSSEAFF
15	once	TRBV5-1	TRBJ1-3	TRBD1	TGCGCCAGCAGCTTTCAGGGGGCGCAGGGAAACACCATATATTTT	CASSFQGAQGNTIYF
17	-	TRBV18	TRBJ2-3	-	TGTGCCAGCTCACCACCAGATCTAGGAAGCCTCACAGATACGCAGTATTTT	CASSPPDLGSLTDTQYF
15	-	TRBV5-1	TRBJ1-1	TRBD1	TGCGCCAGCAGCTGGGATGGACAGGATCTCACTGAAGCTTTCTTT	CASSWDGQDLTEAFF
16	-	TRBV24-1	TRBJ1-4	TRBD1	TGTGCCACCAGTGATTGGGCCGGGACAGGGAATGAAAAACTGTTTTTT	CATSDWAGTGNEKLFF
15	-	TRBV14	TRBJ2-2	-	TGTGCCAGCAGCCAAGATCGACTTCCGCTCGGGGAGCTGTTTTTT	CASSQDRLPLGELFF
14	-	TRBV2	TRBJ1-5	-	TGTGCCAGCAGAACCTGGGATCAGGGGACGGCCCAGCATTTT	CASRTWDQGTAQHF
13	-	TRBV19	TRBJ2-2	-	TGTGCCAGTCGAAGAAGGGGCACCGGGGAGCTGTTTTTT	CASRRRGTGELFF
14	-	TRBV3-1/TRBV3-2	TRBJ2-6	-	TGTGCCAGCAGCCAACGCTCTGGGGCCAACGTCCTGACTTTC	CASSQRSGANVLTF
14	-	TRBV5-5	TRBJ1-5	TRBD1	TGTGCCAGCAGCCAGGGACAGGGGGGCCAGCCCCAGCATTTT	CASSQGQGGQPQHF
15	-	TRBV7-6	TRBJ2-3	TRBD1	TGTGCCAGCAGCCGGGGGACAGGGTATGTCAATACGCAGTATTTT	CASSRGTGYVNTQYF
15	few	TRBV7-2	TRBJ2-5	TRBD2	TGTGCCAGCAGCTTAGACCGGGGGGGCCAGGAGACCCAGTACTTC	CASSLDRGGQETQYF
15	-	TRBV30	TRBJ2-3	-	TGTGCCTGGAGTGCTAAGGACAGAAAGTCGGATACGCAGTATTTT	CAWSAKDRKSDTQYF
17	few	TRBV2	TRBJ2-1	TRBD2	TGTGCCAGCAAATTACGCGGGGCTAGCGGTAACGACAATGAGCAGTTCTTC	CASKLRGASGNDNEQFF
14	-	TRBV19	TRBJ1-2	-	TGTGCCAGTATCCCGACGGCGGTACACTATGGCTACACCTTC	CASIPTAVHYGYTF